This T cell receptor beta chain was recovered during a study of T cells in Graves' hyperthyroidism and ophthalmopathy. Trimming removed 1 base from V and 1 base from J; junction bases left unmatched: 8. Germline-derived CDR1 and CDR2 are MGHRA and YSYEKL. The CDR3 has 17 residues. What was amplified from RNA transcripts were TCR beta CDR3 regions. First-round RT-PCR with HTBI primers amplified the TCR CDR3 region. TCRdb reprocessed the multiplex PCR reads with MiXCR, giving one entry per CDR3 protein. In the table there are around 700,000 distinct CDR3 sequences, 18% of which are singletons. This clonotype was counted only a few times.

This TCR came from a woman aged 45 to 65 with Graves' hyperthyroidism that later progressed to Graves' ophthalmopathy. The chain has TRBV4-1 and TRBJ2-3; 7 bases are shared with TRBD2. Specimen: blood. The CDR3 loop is CASSQGVAGEGTDTQYF. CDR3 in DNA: TGCGCCAGCAGCCAAGGGGTGGCGGGGGAGGGCACAGATACGCAGTATTTT.